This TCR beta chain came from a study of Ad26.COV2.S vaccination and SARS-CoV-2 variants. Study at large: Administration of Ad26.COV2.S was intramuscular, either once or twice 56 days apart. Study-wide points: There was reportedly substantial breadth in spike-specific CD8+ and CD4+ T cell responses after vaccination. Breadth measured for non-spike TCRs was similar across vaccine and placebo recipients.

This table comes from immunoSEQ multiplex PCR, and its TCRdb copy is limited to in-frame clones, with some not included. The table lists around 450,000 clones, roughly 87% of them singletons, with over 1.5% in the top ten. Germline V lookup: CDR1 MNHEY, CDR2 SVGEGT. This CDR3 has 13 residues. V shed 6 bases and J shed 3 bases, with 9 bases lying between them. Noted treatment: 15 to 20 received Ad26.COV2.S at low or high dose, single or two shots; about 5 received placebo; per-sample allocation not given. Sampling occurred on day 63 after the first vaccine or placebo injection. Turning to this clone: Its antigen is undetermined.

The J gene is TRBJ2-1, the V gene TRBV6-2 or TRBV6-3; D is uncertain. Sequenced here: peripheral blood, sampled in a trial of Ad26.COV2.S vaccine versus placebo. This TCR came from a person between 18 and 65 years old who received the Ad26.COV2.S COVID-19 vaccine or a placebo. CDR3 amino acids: CASSPDGYNEQFF. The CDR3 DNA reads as TGTGCCAGCAGCCCCGACGGCTACAATGAGCAGTTCTTC.